This T cell receptor (beta chain) comes out of a study of T-cell memory formation after mild COVID-19. Study results and limitations: A subset of responding clones appeared in pre-infection memory, suggesting cross-reactive memory joined. Contracting CD4+ clones were located mainly in CM and EM, and CD8+ clones in EMRA. There was a balanced CD4/CD8 profile in clones contracting day 15 to 85, and later expanders leaned CD4+.

This CDR3 spans 15 amino acids. Trimming removed 5 bases from V and 3 bases from J; junction bases left unmatched: 9. The V gene's germline CDR1 is SEHNR and CDR2 FQNEAQ (reference sequence). MiXCR, run by TCRdb on the 5' RACE reads, gives a single entry per CDR3 protein. The sample lists 410,000 or so distinct CDR3 sequences; under 25% were seen once. There are a few counts of this clonotype. The antigen is undetermined. The sequence was obtained from an adult woman who had mild COVID-19 (a few samples of this study predate the infection). Cell type and time point are not known. The material sequenced was PBMCs or a T cell subset sorted from them (not recorded which). The chain carries TRBV7-9 and TRBJ1-2, with TRBD1 identical over 7 bases. The CDR3: CASSQSTGAHYGYTF. In DNA form, the CDR3 reads TGTGCCAGCAGCCAAAGTACAGGGGCCCACTATGGCTACACCTTC.